This TCR beta chain is drawn from a study of type 1 regulatory T cells. Overall study context: This in vitro CD4 product, T-allo10, is enriched for Tr1 cells and alloantigen-specific.

Trimming pared 4 bases from V and 8 bases from J, leaving 19 bases between. CDR3 length: 15 amino acids. Germline V gene data show CDR1 as SGHRS and CDR2 as YFSETQ. A remark on this clonotype: The target antigen is unknown.

TCRdb called the reads again in MiXCR, with one record for every CDR3 protein. This table has roughly 21,000 distinct CDR3 sequences, approximately 44% appearing once. Sequenced: cultured T cells, either the whole culture or a sorted T cell fraction (not recorded which). The source is a human donor in good health. The chain recombines TRBV5-1 with TRBJ2-1, with D perhaps matching TRBD1 (6 bases). Here the CDR3 reads CASSTGQFVGDEQFF. The CDR3 DNA reads TGCGCCAGCAGCACCGGACAGTTTGTAGGCGATGAGCAGTTCTTC.